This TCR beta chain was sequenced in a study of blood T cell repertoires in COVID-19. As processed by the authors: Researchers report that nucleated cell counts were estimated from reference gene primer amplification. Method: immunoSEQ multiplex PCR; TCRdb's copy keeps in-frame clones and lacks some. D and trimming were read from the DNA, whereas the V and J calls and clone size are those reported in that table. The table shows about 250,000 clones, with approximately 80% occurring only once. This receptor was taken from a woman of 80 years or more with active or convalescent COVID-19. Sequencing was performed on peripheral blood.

For the CDR3, the DNA is TGTGCCAGCAGCTTACAGGGGGCTAACACTGAAGCTTTCTTT. Residues: CASSLQGANTEAFF. V and J are TRBV5-4 and TRBJ1-1; 9 bases align to TRBD1. CDR1 and CDR2 from the germline V gene are SGHNT and YYREEE (reference sequence). CDR3 length: 14 amino acids. With V trimmed by 2 bases and J by 2 bases, 1 base remained unmatched. Full variable domain (rest looked up from reference TRBV5-4 and TRBJ1-1): ETGVTQSPTHLIKTRGQQVTLRCSSQSGHNTVSWYQQALGQGPQFIFQYYREEENGRGNFPPRFSGLQFPNYSSELNVNALELDDSALYLCASSLQGANTEAFFGQGTRLTVV.